This T cell receptor (beta chain) was identified in a study of shared clonotypes between healthy human individuals. Findings and limits, study-wide: For sorted subsets, rarefaction showed incomplete sequencing despite large depth.

Libraries were prepared by immunoSEQ multiplex PCR; TCRdb keeps only in-frame clonotypes and omits some of them. The sample gives 400,000 to 600,000 clones, roughly 95% of which show up once; 0.055% to 0.075% is in the top ten. Worth noting for this clone: Its target is unknown.

Per germline, CDR1 LNHDA and CDR2 SQIVND (reference sequence). This CDR3 region has 15 residues. Unmatched junction bases numbered 9, after V lost 8 bases and J lost 4 bases. Material for sequencing was naive CD4+ T cells sorted from blood. Subset denoted: CD45RA+ positively selected. This TCR was recovered from a woman in her 30s in good health. The chain recombines TRBV19 with TRBJ2-2; 8 positions match TRBD2. This CDR3 reads CASFVAGGGTGELFF. CDR3 coding DNA: TGTGCCAGTTTTGTCGCGGGAGGTGGCACCGGGGAGCTGTTTTTT.